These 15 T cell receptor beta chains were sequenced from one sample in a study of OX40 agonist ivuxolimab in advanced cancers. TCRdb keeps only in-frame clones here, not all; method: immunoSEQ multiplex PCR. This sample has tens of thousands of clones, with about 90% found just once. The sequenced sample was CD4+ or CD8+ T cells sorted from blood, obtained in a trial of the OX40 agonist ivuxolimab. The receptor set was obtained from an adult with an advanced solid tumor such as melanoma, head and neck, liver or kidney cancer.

DNA of the CDR3: TGTGCCAGCAGCTTAGGGACTAGCACAGATACGCAGTATTTT. Its protein product is CASSLGTSTDTQYF. This chain joins TRBV7-6 and TRBJ2-3; TRBD2 might be the D (5 bases). The germline CDR1 and CDR2 sequences are SGHVS and FNYEAQ. Trimming took 1 base from V and 0 from J, leaving 5 bases between them. This CDR3 is 14 amino acids long.

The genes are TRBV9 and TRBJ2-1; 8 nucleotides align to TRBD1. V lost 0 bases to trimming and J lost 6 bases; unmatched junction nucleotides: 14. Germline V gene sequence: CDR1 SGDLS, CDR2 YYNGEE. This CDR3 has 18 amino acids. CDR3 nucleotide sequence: TGTGCCAGCAGCGTAGAGAGGGACAGGCAGGGATGGGGCAATGAGCAGTTCTTC. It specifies CASSVERDRQGWGNEQFF. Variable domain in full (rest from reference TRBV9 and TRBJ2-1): DSGVTQTPKHLITATGQRVTLRCSPRSGDLSVYWYQQSLDQGLQFLIQYYNGEERAKGNILERFSAQQFPDLHSELNLSSLELGDSALYFCASSVERDRQGWGNEQFFGPGTRLTVL.

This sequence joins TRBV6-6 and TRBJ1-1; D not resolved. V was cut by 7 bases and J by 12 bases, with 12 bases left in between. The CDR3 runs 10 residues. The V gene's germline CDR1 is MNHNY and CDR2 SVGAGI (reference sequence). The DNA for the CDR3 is TGTGCCAGCACTAGCGGGGAGACTTTCTTT. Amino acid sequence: CASTSGETFF.

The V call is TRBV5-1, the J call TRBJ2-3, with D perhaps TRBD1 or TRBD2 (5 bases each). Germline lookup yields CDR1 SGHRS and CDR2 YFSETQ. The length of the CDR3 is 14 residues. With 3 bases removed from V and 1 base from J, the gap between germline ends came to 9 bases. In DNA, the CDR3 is TGCGCCAGCAGCTCGGGACCAGGCACAGATACGCAGTATTTT. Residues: CASSSGPGTDTQYF.

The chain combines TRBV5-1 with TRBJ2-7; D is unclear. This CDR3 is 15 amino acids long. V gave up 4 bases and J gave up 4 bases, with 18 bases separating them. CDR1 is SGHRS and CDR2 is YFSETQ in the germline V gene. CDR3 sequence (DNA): TGCGCCAGCAGCCCGGCGAATCTAGGTGGGTACGAGCAGTACTTC. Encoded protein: CASSPANLGGYEQYF.

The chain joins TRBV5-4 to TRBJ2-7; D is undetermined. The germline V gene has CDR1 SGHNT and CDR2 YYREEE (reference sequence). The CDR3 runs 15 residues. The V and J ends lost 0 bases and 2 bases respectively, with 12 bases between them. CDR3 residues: CASSLGGGVPYEQYF. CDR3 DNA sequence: TGTGCCAGCAGCTTGGGAGGTGGTGTTCCCTACGAGCAGTACTTC. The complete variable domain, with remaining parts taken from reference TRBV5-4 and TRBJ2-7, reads ETGVTQSPTHLIKTRGQQVTLRCSSQSGHNTVSWYQQALGQGPQFIFQYYREEENGRGNFPPRFSGLQFPNYSSELNVNALELDDSALYLCASSLGGGVPYEQYFGPGTRLTVT.

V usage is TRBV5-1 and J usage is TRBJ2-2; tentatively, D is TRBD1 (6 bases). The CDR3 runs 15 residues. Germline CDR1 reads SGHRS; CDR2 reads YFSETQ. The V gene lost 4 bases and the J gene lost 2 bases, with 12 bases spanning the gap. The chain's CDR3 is CASSPRDTNTGELFF. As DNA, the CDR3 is TGCGCCAGCAGCCCACGGGACACCAACACCGGGGAGCTGTTTTTT.

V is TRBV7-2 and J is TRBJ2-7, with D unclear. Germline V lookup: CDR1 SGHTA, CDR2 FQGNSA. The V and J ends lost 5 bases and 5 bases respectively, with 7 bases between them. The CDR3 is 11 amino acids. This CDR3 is CASSTLDEQYF. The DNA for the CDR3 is TGTGCCAGCAGCACACTCGACGAGCAGTACTTC.

CDR3 sequence reads: CASSRAGLKDTQYF. In DNA form, the CDR3 reads TGTGCCAGCAGCCGGGCGGGACTAAAAGATACGCAGTATTTT. The rearrangement uses TRBV7-3 and TRBJ2-3, with 7 bases fitting TRBD2. Per germline, CDR1 SGHTA and CDR2 FQGTGA. The CDR3 spans 14 residues. V lost 5 bases to trimming and J lost 5 bases; unmatched junction nucleotides: 7.

This chain's CDR3 is CSVSLAVEQFF. CDR3 in DNA: TGCAGCGTTTCACTAGCGGTTGAGCAGTTCTTC. V gene TRBV29-1 combines with J gene TRBJ2-1, with 8 bases fitting TRBD2. The CDR3 has 11 amino acids. Per the germline V gene, CDR1 is SQVTM and CDR2 is ANQGSEA. J was trimmed by 9 bases and V by 5 bases; bases with no gene match: 3.

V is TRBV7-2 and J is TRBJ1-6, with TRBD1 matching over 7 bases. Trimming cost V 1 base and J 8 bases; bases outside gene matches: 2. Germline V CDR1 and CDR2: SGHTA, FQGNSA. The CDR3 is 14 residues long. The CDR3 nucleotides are TGTGCCAGCAGCTTAGGGGACAGATATTCACCCCTCCACTTT. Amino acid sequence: CASSLGDRYSPLHF.

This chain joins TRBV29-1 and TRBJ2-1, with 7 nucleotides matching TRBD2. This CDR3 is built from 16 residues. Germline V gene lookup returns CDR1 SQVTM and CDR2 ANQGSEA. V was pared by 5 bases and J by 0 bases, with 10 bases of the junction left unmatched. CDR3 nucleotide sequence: TGCAGCGTTTCCGCGGCGGGGGTGAGCTCCTACAATGAGCAGTTCTTC. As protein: CSVSAAGVSSYNEQFF.

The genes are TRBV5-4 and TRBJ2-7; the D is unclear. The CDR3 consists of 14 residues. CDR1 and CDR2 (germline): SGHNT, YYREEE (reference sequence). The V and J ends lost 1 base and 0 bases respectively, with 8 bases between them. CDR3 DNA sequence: TGTGCCAGCAGCTTGTTTCTGAGCTCCTACGAGCAGTACTTC. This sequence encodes CASSLFLSSYEQYF.

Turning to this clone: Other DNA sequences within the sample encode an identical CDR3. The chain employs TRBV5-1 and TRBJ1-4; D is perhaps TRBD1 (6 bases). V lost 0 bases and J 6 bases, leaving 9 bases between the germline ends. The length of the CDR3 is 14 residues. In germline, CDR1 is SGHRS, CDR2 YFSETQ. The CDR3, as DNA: TGCGCCAGCAGCTTGGGGGGGCCGGATGAAAAACTGTTTTTT. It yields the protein CASSLGGPDEKLFF.

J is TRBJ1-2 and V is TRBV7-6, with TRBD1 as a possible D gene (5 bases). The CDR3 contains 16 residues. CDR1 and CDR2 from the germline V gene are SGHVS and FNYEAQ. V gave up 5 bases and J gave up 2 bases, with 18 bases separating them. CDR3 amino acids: CASSPKVGGENYGYTF. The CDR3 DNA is TGTGCCAGCAGCCCAAAGGTCGGGGGAGAAAACTATGGCTACACCTTC.